Listed below are T cell receptor beta chains from one sample, sequenced in a study of blood T cell repertoires in COVID-19. Profiling relied on immunoSEQ multiplex PCR, and the TCRdb table lists in-frame clones only, not all of them. The sample gives some 65,000 clones, 85% to 95% of which show up once; roughly 2.7% is in the top ten. Sequencing used peripheral blood. The origin of the receptors is a man between 65 and 79 years old with active COVID-19. The CDR3 runs from the conserved cysteine through the conserved F or W. A D gene is named only where the DNA matches it firmly. Clone size, where shown, is once, few, many, or a class for clones that have expanded.

CDR3 protein: CASSFAGQGSYEQYF
CDR3 DNA: TGTGCCAGCAGCTTCGCGGGACAGGGTTCCTACGAGCAGTACTTC
J gene: TRBJ2-7
D gene: TRBD1
clone size: -
V gene: TRBV11-3

CDR3 protein: CASSPSGQYGYTF
CDR3 DNA: TGTGCCAGCAGCCCCTCTGGACAGTATGGCTACACCTTC
J gene: TRBJ1-2
D gene: -
clone size: -
V gene: TRBV5-6

CDR3 protein: CASSQRGGETQYF
CDR3 DNA: TGTGCCAGCAGCCAACGGGGAGGAGAGACCCAGTACTTC
J gene: TRBJ2-5
D gene: -
clone size: -
V gene: TRBV14

CDR3 protein: CASTREQPQHF
CDR3 DNA: TGCGCCAGCACCCGGGAACAGCCCCAGCATTTT
J gene: TRBJ1-5
D gene: -
clone size: -
V gene: TRBV4-1

CDR3 protein: CASALSTGSDEQFF
CDR3 DNA: TGTGCCAGCGCTTTGTCGACAGGGTCCGATGAGCAGTTCTTC
J gene: TRBJ2-1
D gene: TRBD1
clone size: -
V gene: TRBV5-4

CDR3 protein: CASRLNNEQFF
CDR3 DNA: TGTGCCAGCAGACTAAACAATGAGCAGTTCTTC
J gene: TRBJ2-1
D gene: -
clone size: -
V gene: TRBV7-9

CDR3 protein: CASSMSVPDTQYF
CDR3 DNA: TGTGCCAGTAGTATGTCAGTCCCAGATACGCAGTATTTT
J gene: TRBJ2-3
D gene: -
clone size: -
V gene: TRBV19

CDR3 protein: CASSVSPQGSPNYGYTF
CDR3 DNA: TGTGCCAGCAGCGTCAGCCCTCAGGGAAGCCCTAACTATGGCTACACCTTC
J gene: TRBJ1-2
D gene: -
clone size: -
V gene: TRBV9

CDR3 protein: CASSATGTGGTNSPLHF
CDR3 DNA: TGTGCCAGCAGCGCGACCGGGACAGGGGGCACGAATTCACCCCTCCACTTT
J gene: TRBJ1-6
D gene: TRBD1
clone size: -
V gene: TRBV9

CDR3 protein: CASSALAGGLRTDTQYF
CDR3 DNA: TGTGCCAGCAGCGCTCTAGCGGGGGGGCTTCGCACAGATACGCAGTATTTT
J gene: TRBJ2-3
D gene: TRBD2
clone size: -
V gene: TRBV7-8

CDR3 protein: CASSQGLAGWFF
CDR3 DNA: TGTGCCAGCAGCCAGGGACTAGCGGGGTGGTTCTTC
J gene: TRBJ2-1
D gene: TRBD2
clone size: -
V gene: TRBV3-1/TRBV3-2

CDR3 protein: CASSFQGWDYNEQFF
CDR3 DNA: TGCGCCAGCAGTTTTCAGGGATGGGACTACAATGAGCAGTTCTTC
J gene: TRBJ2-1
D gene: -
clone size: -
V gene: TRBV5-1

CDR3 protein: CASSVQGYGELFF
CDR3 DNA: TGCGCCAGCAGCGTGCAGGGGTACGGGGAGCTGTTTTTT
J gene: TRBJ2-2
D gene: -
clone size: -
V gene: TRBV5-1

CDR3 protein: CASSSGWALPPLNYGYTF
CDR3 DNA: TGCGCCAGCTCATCGGGGTGGGCCCTTCCCCCGCTAAACTATGGCTACACCTTC
J gene: TRBJ1-2
D gene: -
clone size: -
V gene: TRBV5-1

CDR3 protein: CASSPWTGSLINYGYTF
CDR3 DNA: TGTGCCAGCAGTCCATGGACAGGGTCCTTGATAAACTATGGCTACACCTTC
J gene: TRBJ1-2
D gene: TRBD1
clone size: -
V gene: TRBV28

CDR3 protein: CASSSLANGELFF
CDR3 DNA: TGTGCCAGCAGCTCCTTAGCAAACGGGGAGCTGTTTTTT
J gene: TRBJ2-2
D gene: -
clone size: few
V gene: TRBV5-4

CDR3 protein: CASSLVPSGENSPLHF
CDR3 DNA: TGCGCCAGCAGCTTGGTACCGTCAGGGGAGAATTCACCCCTCCACTTT
J gene: TRBJ1-6
D gene: -
clone size: -
V gene: TRBV5-1

CDR3 protein: CASSQEGTSGGRNNEQFF
CDR3 DNA: TGTGCCAGCAGCCAAGAGGGGACTAGCGGGGGACGAAACAATGAGCAGTTCTTC
J gene: TRBJ2-1
D gene: TRBD2
clone size: -
V gene: TRBV3-1/TRBV3-2

CDR3 protein: CASSLATGGSNNEQFF
CDR3 DNA: TGTGCCAGCAGCTTAGCGACGGGGGGGTCTAACAATGAGCAGTTCTTC
J gene: TRBJ2-1
D gene: TRBD2
clone size: -
V gene: TRBV7-2

CDR3 protein: CASSYSGRGNSPLHF
CDR3 DNA: TGTGCCAGCAGTTACTCTGGGAGGGGTAATTCACCCCTCCACTTT
J gene: TRBJ1-6
D gene: -
clone size: -
V gene: TRBV6-6

CDR3 protein: CASSLGGADTQYF
CDR3 DNA: TGTGCCAGCAGCCTGGGAGGGGCAGATACGCAGTATTTT
J gene: TRBJ2-3
D gene: TRBD2
clone size: -
V gene: TRBV9

CDR3 protein: CASRRTLAGVSGELFF
CDR3 DNA: TGCGCCAGCAGACGAACACTAGCGGGGGTGTCCGGGGAGCTGTTTTTT
J gene: TRBJ2-2
D gene: TRBD2
clone size: -
V gene: TRBV10-2

CDR3 protein: CASSYTQDRRELFF
CDR3 DNA: TGTGCCAGCAGTTACACTCAGGATCGGAGGGAGCTGTTTTTT
J gene: TRBJ2-2
D gene: -
clone size: -
V gene: TRBV6-2/TRBV6-3

CDR3 protein: CASSLGANYGYTF
CDR3 DNA: TGCGCCAGCAGCTTGGGAGCTAACTATGGCTACACCTTC
J gene: TRBJ1-2
D gene: -
clone size: -
V gene: TRBV5-1

CDR3 protein: CATTDRGSPNEKLFF
CDR3 DNA: TGTGCCACGACGGACAGGGGGTCTCCTAATGAAAAACTGTTTTTT
J gene: TRBJ1-4
D gene: TRBD1
clone size: -
V gene: TRBV6-6

CDR3 protein: CASSKGQGIGYTF
CDR3 DNA: TGTGCCAGCAGCAAGGGACAGGGAATCGGCTACACCTTC
J gene: TRBJ1-2
D gene: TRBD1
clone size: -
V gene: TRBV11-2

CDR3 protein: CASSIRGGSNQPQHF
CDR3 DNA: TGTGCCAGTAGTATCAGGGGTGGAAGCAATCAGCCCCAGCATTTT
J gene: TRBJ1-5
D gene: -
clone size: -
V gene: TRBV19

CDR3 protein: CASSFQGDDNEQFF
CDR3 DNA: TGTGCCAGTAGTTTCCAGGGGGACGACAATGAGCAGTTCTTC
J gene: TRBJ2-1
D gene: TRBD1
clone size: -
V gene: TRBV19

CDR3 protein: CASSPRGTGDYEQYF
CDR3 DNA: TGTGCCAGCTCACCACGGGGGACAGGGGACTACGAGCAGTACTTC
J gene: TRBJ2-7
D gene: TRBD1
clone size: -
V gene: TRBV18

CDR3 protein: CASSQEGGNGEQFF
CDR3 DNA: TGCGCCAGCAGCCAAGAGGGGGGGAACGGCGAGCAGTTCTTC
J gene: TRBJ2-1
D gene: TRBD2
clone size: -
V gene: TRBV4-3

CDR3 protein: CASSYSRGGSNEKLFF
CDR3 DNA: TGTGCCAGCAGTTACTCTAGAGGGGGATCGAATGAAAAACTGTTTTTT
J gene: TRBJ1-4
D gene: -
clone size: -
V gene: TRBV6-5

CDR3 protein: CASSRDSSGYTF
CDR3 DNA: TGTGCCAGCAGCCGAGACAGTAGTGGCTACACCTTC
J gene: TRBJ1-2
D gene: -
clone size: once
V gene: TRBV11-3

CDR3 protein: CASTSTGSSNQPQHF
CDR3 DNA: TGTGCCAGCACCTCGACAGGGTCTAGCAATCAGCCCCAGCATTTT
J gene: TRBJ1-5
D gene: TRBD1
clone size: once
V gene: TRBV27

CDR3 protein: CASSRDNSYEQYF
CDR3 DNA: TGTGCCAGTAGCCGGGACAATTCCTACGAGCAGTACTTC
J gene: TRBJ2-7
D gene: -
clone size: -
V gene: TRBV19

CDR3 protein: CASSFRQGWAGELFF
CDR3 DNA: TGTGCCAGCAGTTTCCGGCAGGGGTGGGCCGGGGAGCTGTTTTTT
J gene: TRBJ2-2
D gene: -
clone size: once
V gene: TRBV27

CDR3 protein: CASSPRDRESETQYF
CDR3 DNA: TGTGCCAGCAGCCCCCGGGACAGGGAGTCAGAGACCCAGTACTTC
J gene: TRBJ2-5
D gene: TRBD1
clone size: -
V gene: TRBV9

CDR3 protein: CASSLGGGPTYEQYF
CDR3 DNA: TGTGCCAGCAGCTTAGGCGGGGGGCCCACCTACGAGCAGTACTTC
J gene: TRBJ2-7
D gene: TRBD2
clone size: -
V gene: TRBV7-8

CDR3 protein: CASSKGDRVAYEQYF
CDR3 DNA: TGTGCCAGCAGCAAAGGCGACAGGGTGGCCTACGAGCAGTACTTC
J gene: TRBJ2-7
D gene: -
clone size: once
V gene: TRBV21-1

CDR3 protein: CASREIQGADTEAFF
CDR3 DNA: TGTGCCAGCAGGGAAATACAGGGGGCTGACACTGAAGCTTTCTTT
J gene: TRBJ1-1
D gene: TRBD1
clone size: -
V gene: TRBV7-2

CDR3 protein: CATSRDERRGLANEKLFF
CDR3 DNA: TGTGCCACCAGCAGAGATGAGAGGAGGGGCTTGGCTAATGAAAAACTGTTTTTT
J gene: TRBJ1-4
D gene: -
clone size: once
V gene: TRBV15

CDR3 protein: CASSPAGTGVHEQYF
CDR3 DNA: TGTGCCAGCAGCCCCGCCGGGACAGGGGTACACGAGCAGTACTTC
J gene: TRBJ2-7
D gene: TRBD1
clone size: -
V gene: TRBV11-2

CDR3 protein: CASSPLGEGNQPQHF
CDR3 DNA: TGCGCCAGCAGCCCACTGGGGGAGGGCAATCAGCCCCAGCATTTT
J gene: TRBJ1-5
D gene: -
clone size: -
V gene: TRBV5-1

CDR3 protein: CASSVGVTQYF
CDR3 DNA: TGTGCCAGCAGCGTAGGCGTTACGCAGTATTTT
J gene: TRBJ2-3
D gene: -
clone size: -
V gene: TRBV9

CDR3 protein: CASTLLGGPGELFF
CDR3 DNA: TGTGCCAGCACCCTTCTGGGAGGCCCCGGGGAGCTGTTTTTT
J gene: TRBJ2-2
D gene: -
clone size: -
V gene: TRBV2

CDR3 protein: CASGLTPGQNTGELFF
CDR3 DNA: TGTGCTAGTGGTTTGACACCGGGACAGAACACCGGGGAGCTGTTTTTT
J gene: TRBJ2-2
D gene: -
clone size: -
V gene: TRBV12-5

CDR3 protein: CAIRLGPAPYNEQFF
CDR3 DNA: TGTGCCATCAGGCTGGGGCCGGCCCCCTACAATGAGCAGTTCTTC
J gene: TRBJ2-1
D gene: -
clone size: -
V gene: TRBV10-3

CDR3 protein: CASSRTGTGVSSFTF
CDR3 DNA: TGTGCCAGCAGCCGTACCGGGACAGGCGTTTCAAGTTTCACCTTC
J gene: TRBJ1-2
D gene: TRBD1
clone size: -
V gene: TRBV7-3

CDR3 protein: CSARQGYEQYF
CDR3 DNA: TGCAGTGCTCGACAGGGCTACGAGCAGTACTTC
J gene: TRBJ2-7
D gene: TRBD1
clone size: -
V gene: TRBV20-1

CDR3 protein: CASRQPGLAGDKNIQYF
CDR3 DNA: TGTGCCAGCAGACAACCGGGACTAGCGGGGGATAAAAACATTCAGTACTTC
J gene: TRBJ2-4
D gene: TRBD2
clone size: -
V gene: TRBV11-2

CDR3 protein: CASSLVGQGSEKLFF
CDR3 DNA: TGTGCCAGCAGCTTGGTGGGACAGGGGAGTGAAAAACTGTTTTTT
J gene: TRBJ1-4
D gene: TRBD1
clone size: -
V gene: TRBV5-4

CDR3 protein: CASTLIGDRGRRAEAFF
CDR3 DNA: TGTGCCAGTACCCTGATTGGGGACAGGGGGCGCAGGGCTGAAGCTTTCTTT
J gene: TRBJ1-1
D gene: TRBD1
clone size: once
V gene: TRBV19

CDR3 protein: CASSPLSGTGGGHEQFF
CDR3 DNA: TGCGCCAGCAGCCCACTATCCGGGACAGGGGGTGGGCATGAGCAGTTCTTC
J gene: TRBJ2-1
D gene: TRBD1
clone size: -
V gene: TRBV5-1

CDR3 protein: CASSRQMGNEQFF
CDR3 DNA: TGTGCCAGCAGCAGACAGATGGGCAATGAGCAGTTCTTC
J gene: TRBJ2-1
D gene: -
clone size: -
V gene: TRBV6-4